This TCR beta chain was profiled in a study of blood T cell repertoires in COVID-19. As for the study in general: Nucleic acid was either cDNA or gDNA, and it came from T cells, B-cell-depleted T cells, or PBMCs.

V lost 3 bases to trimming and J lost 4 bases, with 13 bases between them. From germline, CDR1 is SGHRS and CDR2 YFSETQ. The CDR3 spans 14 residues. Enrollment of patients from Seattle took place during active infection, with longitudinal follow-up. Here immunoSEQ multiplex PCR was the method, and the copy in TCRdb shows in-frame clones only, minus some. This table has approximately 210,000 clones, roughly 94% appearing once. The receptor's source is a man between 25 and 39 years old with COVID-19, enrolled during active disease. The chain employs TRBV5-1 and TRBJ1-1, with D perhaps TRBD1 (5 bases). Sequenced: peripheral blood. Here the CDR3 reads CASSSGGVGTEAFF. CDR3 bases: TGCGCCAGCAGCTCCGGGGGGGTAGGCACTGAAGCTTTCTTT. The variable domain in full, with the rest retrieved from reference TRBV5-1 and TRBJ1-1, is KAGVTQTPRYLIKTRGQQVTLSCSPISGHRSVSWYQQTPGQGLQFLFEYFSETQRNKGNFPGRFSGRQFSNSRSEMNVSTLELGDSALYLCASSSGGVGTEAFFGQGTRLTVV.